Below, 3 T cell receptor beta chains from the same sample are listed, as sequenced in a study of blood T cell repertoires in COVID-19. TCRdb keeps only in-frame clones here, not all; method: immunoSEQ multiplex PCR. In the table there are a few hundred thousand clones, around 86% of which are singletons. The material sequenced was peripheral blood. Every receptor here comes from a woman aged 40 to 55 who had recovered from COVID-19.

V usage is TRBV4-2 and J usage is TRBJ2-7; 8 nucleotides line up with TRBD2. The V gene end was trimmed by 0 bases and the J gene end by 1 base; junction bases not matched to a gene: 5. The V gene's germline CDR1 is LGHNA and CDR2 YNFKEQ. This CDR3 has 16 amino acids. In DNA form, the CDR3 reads TGTGCCAGCAGCCAAGAGGGTAGCGGGGTTTCCTACGAGCAGTACTTC. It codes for CASSQEGSGVSYEQYF.

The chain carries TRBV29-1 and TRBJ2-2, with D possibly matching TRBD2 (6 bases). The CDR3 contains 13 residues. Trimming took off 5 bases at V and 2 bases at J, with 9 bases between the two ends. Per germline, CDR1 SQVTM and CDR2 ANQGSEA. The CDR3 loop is CSVRDSNTGELFF. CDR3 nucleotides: TGCAGCGTTCGGGACTCAAACACCGGGGAGCTGTTTTTT.

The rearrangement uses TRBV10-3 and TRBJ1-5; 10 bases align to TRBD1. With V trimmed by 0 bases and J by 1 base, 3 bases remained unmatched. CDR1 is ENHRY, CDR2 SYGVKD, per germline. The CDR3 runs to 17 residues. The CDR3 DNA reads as TGTGCCATCAGTGAGTCGACGGGACAGGGGAGCAATCAGCCCCAGCATTTT. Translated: CAISESTGQGSNQPQHF.